This is a list of T cell receptor beta chains from one sample in a study of T cells in Graves' hyperthyroidism and ophthalmopathy. TCRdb re-derived calls from the multiplex PCR reads in MiXCR, one entry per CDR3 protein. The table records around 600,000 distinct CDR3 sequences, approximately 14% of them present only once. Sequencing input: blood. These receptors all come from a woman in her twenties or thirties with Graves' hyperthyroidism. CDR3s include the opening cysteine and the closing phenylalanine or tryptophan. D genes are given only for firm matches. Size is stated for part of the rows, as once, few or many counts, or as a class when the clone is expanded.

v_gene	abundance	j_gene	len	d_gene	CDR3nt	CDR3aa
TRBV12-3/TRBV12-4	many	TRBJ2-2	18	TRBD1	TGTGCCAGCAGTTTCTCCCCTTCCGGGACAGATTACACCGGGGAGCTGTTTTTT	CASSFSPSGTDYTGELFF
TRBV20-1	many	TRBJ2-7	11	-	TGCAGTGCTGTAGAAGACTACGAGCAGTACTTC	CSAVEDYEQYF
TRBV12-3/TRBV12-4	-	TRBJ2-1	16	-	TGTGCCAGCAGTTTTTTCGATGGAGGCTCTTACAATGAGCAGTTCTTC	CASSFFDGGSYNEQFF
TRBV20-1	-	TRBJ2-1	14	TRBD2	TGCAGTGCTGCAACTAGCGGGAGTCTTAATGAGCAGTTCTTC	CSAATSGSLNEQFF
TRBV5-5	-	TRBJ1-4	16	-	TGTGCCAGCAGCTTCATGGTCGGGTCCAAGGGTGAAAAACTATTTTTT	CASSFMVGSKGEKLFF
TRBV12-3/TRBV12-4	-	TRBJ1-4	14	-	TGTGCCAACTCCGCAGGGGCTCTTAATGAAAAACTGTTTTTT	CANSAGALNEKLFF
TRBV30	many	TRBJ1-4	13	-	TGTGCCTGGACCAAGAGGGAAAATGAAAAACTGTTTTTT	CAWTKRENEKLFF
TRBV29-1	-	TRBJ2-1	13	TRBD2	TGCAGCGTAGCGGGAGTATCCCTCAATGAGCAGTTCTTC	CSVAGVSLNEQFF
TRBV5-5	many	TRBJ2-1	15	TRBD1	TGTGCCAGCAGCTTGTCGGGACAGGGGTACAATGAGCAGTTCTTC	CASSLSGQGYNEQFF
TRBV6-2/TRBV6-3	many	TRBJ2-3	18	TRBD2	TGTGCCAGCAGAGATGGGAGGACTAGCGGGCTCGACGATGATACGCAGTATTTT	CASRDGRTSGLDDDTQYF
TRBV20-1	many	TRBJ2-7	14	-	TGCAGTGCAACCCTGGGCGGAGACATTTACGAGCAGTACTTC	CSATLGGDIYEQYF
TRBV6-1	many	TRBJ2-1	13	TRBD1	TGTGCCAGCAGTCGACAGGGGATCAATGAGCAGTTCTTC	CASSRQGINEQFF
TRBV10-3	-	TRBJ2-1	14	TRBD2	TGTGCCATCAGGGGGACTAGCGGAGGCAATGAGCAGTTCTTC	CAIRGTSGGNEQFF
TRBV7-9	-	TRBJ2-7	14	-	TGTGCCAGCAGGCCGGGGACCTCTCCGTGGGAGCAGTACTTC	CASRPGTSPWEQYF
TRBV10-3	few	TRBJ2-1	19	TRBD2	TGTGCCATCAGTAGCACTGGACTAGCGGGAGTCAGCTCCTACAATGAGCAGTTCTTC	CAISSTGLAGVSSYNEQFF
TRBV30	few	TRBJ2-7	11	-	TGTGCCTGGAGTGTGACGGACGAGCAGTACTTC	CAWSVTDEQYF
TRBV28	many	TRBJ2-7	16	-	TGTGCCAGCAGTTTGGGGTTTTCGGGACAACCCTACGAGCAGTACTTC	CASSLGFSGQPYEQYF
TRBV20-1	-	TRBJ2-2	15	-	TGCAGTGCTAGCGGCGGAGCCTCGTACACCGGGGAGCTGTTTTTT	CSASGGASYTGELFF
TRBV6-2/TRBV6-3	many	TRBJ1-5	14	TRBD1	TGTGCCAGCAGTTGGGACAGGCCCCATCAAGCCCAGCATTTT	CASSWDRPHQAQHF
TRBV7-2	many	TRBJ2-7	16	-	TGTGCCAGCAGCCCGACGACAGGCCCCCGAGGCTACGAGCAGTACTTC	CASSPTTGPRGYEQYF
TRBV24-1	many	TRBJ2-3	14	-	TGTGCCACCAGTGAACGGGACGCCACAGATACGCAGTATTTT	CATSERDATDTQYF
TRBV11-2	few	TRBJ2-1	14	TRBD2	TGTGCCAGCAGCTCGGGAGGGCTGAGGCTTGAGCAGTTCTTC	CASSSGGLRLEQFF
TRBV4-3	-	TRBJ2-7	16	-	TGCGCCAGCAGCCAAGAATCCGTCCCCGTCGCCTACGAGCAGTACTTC	CASSQESVPVAYEQYF
TRBV18	many	TRBJ2-1	14	-	TGTGCCAGCTCACTAACTAGGGACTCCAATGAGCAGTTCTTC	CASSLTRDSNEQFF
TRBV12-3/TRBV12-4	many	TRBJ2-5	16	TRBD2	TGTGCCAGCAGTCCAGGGGGACTAGCGGGACAAGAGACCCAGTACTTC	CASSPGGLAGQETQYF
TRBV10-3	-	TRBJ1-1	12	-	TGTGCCATCAGTGATTGGAACACTGAAGCTTTCTTT	CAISDWNTEAFF
TRBV20-1	few	TRBJ1-5	18	TRBD1	TGCAGTGCCCATAGACCGGGACAGGGGGCCTCCGACAATCAGCCCCAGCATTTT	CSAHRPGQGASDNQPQHF
TRBV9	-	TRBJ1-5	15	TRBD1	TGTGCCAGCAGCAAAACAGGGGGCGGAGATCAGCCCCAGCATTTT	CASSKTGGGDQPQHF
TRBV10-3	-	TRBJ2-3	14	TRBD2	TGTGCCATCAGTGGTGGACTAGCGGGAGATACGCAGTATTTT	CAISGGLAGDTQYF
TRBV19	-	TRBJ2-1	16	TRBD2	TGTGCCAGTAGTATGGGGAGCGGGGGACCTTACAATGAGCAGTTCTTC	CASSMGSGGPYNEQFF
TRBV7-2	few	TRBJ2-6	24	TRBD2	TGTGCCAGCAGCTTAGCGGGGCCAGAGGTTGGGCGGGAGGGCCCCCTCTCTGGGGCCAACGTCCTGACTTTC	CASSLAGPEVGREGPLSGANVLTF